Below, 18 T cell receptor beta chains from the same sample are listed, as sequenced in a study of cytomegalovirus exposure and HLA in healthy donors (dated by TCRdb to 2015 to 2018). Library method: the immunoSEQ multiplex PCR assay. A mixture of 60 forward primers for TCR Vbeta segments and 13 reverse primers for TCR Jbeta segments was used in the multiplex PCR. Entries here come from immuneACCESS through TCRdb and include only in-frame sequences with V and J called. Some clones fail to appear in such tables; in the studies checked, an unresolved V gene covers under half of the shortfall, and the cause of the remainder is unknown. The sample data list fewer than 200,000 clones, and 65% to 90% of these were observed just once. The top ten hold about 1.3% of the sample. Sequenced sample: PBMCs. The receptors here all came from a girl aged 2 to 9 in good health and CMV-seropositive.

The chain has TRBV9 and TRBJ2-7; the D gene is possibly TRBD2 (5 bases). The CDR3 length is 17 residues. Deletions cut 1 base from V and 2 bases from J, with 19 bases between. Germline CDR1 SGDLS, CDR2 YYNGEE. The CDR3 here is CASSVRSREFGTYEQYF. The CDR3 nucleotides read TGTGCCAGCAGCGTAAGAAGTCGGGAATTTGGGACCTACGAGCAGTACTTC.

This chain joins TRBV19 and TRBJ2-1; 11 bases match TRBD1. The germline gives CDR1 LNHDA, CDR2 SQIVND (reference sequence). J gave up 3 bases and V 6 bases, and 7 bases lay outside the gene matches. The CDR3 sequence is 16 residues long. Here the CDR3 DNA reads TGTGCCAGTAGAGGGGTTGGGACAGGGGGCTACAATGAGCAGTTCTTC. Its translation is CASRGVGTGGYNEQFF.

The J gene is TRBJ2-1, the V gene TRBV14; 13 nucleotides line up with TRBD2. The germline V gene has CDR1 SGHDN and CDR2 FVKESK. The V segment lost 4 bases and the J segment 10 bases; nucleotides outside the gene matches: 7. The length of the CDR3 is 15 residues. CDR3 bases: TGTGCCAGCAGCCTCCGACTAGCGGGGGGCGGGGAGCAGTTCTTC. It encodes CASSLRLAGGGEQFF. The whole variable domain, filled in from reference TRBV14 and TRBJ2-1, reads EAGVTQFPSHSVIEKGQTVTLRCDPISGHDNLYWYRRVMGKEIKFLLHFVKESKQDESGMPNNRFLAERTGGTYSTLKVQPAELEDSGVYFCASSLRLAGGGEQFFGPGTRLTVL.

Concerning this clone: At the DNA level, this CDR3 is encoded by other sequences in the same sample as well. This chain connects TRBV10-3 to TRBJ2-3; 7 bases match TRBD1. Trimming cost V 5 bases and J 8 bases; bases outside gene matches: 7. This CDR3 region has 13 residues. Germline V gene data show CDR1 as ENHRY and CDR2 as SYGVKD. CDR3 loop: CAISRRDSPTQYF. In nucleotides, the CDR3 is TGTGCCATCAGTCGACGGGACAGCCCTACGCAGTATTTT.

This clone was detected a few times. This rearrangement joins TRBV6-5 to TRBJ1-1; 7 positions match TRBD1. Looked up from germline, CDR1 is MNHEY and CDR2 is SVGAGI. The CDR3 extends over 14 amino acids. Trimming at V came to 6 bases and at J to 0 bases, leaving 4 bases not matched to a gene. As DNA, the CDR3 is TGTGCCAGCAGGGAAACAGGGGTGAACACTGAAGCTTTCTTT. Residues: CASRETGVNTEAFF.

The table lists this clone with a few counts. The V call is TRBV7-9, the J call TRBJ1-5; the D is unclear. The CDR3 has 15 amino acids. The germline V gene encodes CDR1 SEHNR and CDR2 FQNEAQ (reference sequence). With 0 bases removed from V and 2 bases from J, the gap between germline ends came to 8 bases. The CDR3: CASSLALAGNQPQHF. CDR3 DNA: TGTGCCAGCAGCTTAGCGCTGGCGGGCAATCAGCCCCAGCATTTT.

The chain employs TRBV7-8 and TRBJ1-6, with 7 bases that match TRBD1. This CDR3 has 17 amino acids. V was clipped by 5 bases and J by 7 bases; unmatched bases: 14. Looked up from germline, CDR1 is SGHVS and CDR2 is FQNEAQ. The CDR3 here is CASSRTRDREWNSPLHF. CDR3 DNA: TGTGCCAGCAGCCGAACTCGAGACAGGGAATGGAATTCACCCCTCCACTTT.

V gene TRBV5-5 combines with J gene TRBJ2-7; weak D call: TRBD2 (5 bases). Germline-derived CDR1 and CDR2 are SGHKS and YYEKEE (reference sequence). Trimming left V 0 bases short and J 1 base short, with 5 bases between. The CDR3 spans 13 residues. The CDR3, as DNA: TGTGCCAGCAGCTTGGCGGGATCCTACGAGCAGTACTTC. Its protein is CASSLAGSYEQYF.

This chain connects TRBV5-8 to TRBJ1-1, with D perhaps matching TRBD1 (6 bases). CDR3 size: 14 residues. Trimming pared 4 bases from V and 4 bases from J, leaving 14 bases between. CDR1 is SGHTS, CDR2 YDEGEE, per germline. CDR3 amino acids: CASSLSGVGTEAFF. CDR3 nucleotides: TGTGCCAGCAGCCTGTCAGGGGTCGGCACTGAAGCTTTCTTT. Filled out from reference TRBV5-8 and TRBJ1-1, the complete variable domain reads EAGVTQSPTHLIKTRGQQATLRCSPISGHTSVYWYQQALGLGLQFLLWYDEGEERNRGNFPPRFSGRQFPNYSSELNVNALELEDSALYLCASSLSGVGTEAFFGQGTRLTVV.

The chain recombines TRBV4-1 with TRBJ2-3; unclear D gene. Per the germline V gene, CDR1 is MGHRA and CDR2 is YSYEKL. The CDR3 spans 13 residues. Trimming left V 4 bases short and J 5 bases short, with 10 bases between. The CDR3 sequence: CASSRERRDTQYF. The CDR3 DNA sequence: TGCGCCAGCAGCCGTGAGAGGAGAGATACGCAGTATTTT.

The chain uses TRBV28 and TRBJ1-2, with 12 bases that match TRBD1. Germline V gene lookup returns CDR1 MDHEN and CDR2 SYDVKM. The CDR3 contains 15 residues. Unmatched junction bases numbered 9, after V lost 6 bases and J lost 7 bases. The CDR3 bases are TGTGCCAGCAGCCTTAGGGGACAGGGGGCTTTTGGCTACACCTTC. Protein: CASSLRGQGAFGYTF.

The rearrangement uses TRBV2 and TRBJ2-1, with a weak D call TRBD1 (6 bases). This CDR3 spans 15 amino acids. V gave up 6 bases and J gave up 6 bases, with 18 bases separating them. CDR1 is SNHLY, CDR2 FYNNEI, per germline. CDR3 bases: TGTGCCAGCAGACTACAGGGACCCTCTCTCAATGAGCAGTTCTTC. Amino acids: CASRLQGPSLNEQFF.

The CDR3 DNA follows: TGTGCCAGCAGCCAAGAGATCCCCGGGACAGGGGATGAAAAACTGTTTTTT. It translates to CASSQEIPGTGDEKLFF. The chain joins TRBV4-2 to TRBJ1-4; 10 bases map to TRBD1. Germline loops: CDR1 LGHNA, CDR2 YNFKEQ. J lost 6 bases, V lost 0 bases, and 7 bases had no gene match. CDR3 length: 17 amino acids.

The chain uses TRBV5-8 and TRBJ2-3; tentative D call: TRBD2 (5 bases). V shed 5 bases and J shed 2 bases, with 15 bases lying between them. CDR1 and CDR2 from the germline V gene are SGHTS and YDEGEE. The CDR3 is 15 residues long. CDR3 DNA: TGTGCCAGCAGAAAGAGTTGGGGAGACACAGATACGCAGTATTTT. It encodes CASRKSWGDTDTQYF.

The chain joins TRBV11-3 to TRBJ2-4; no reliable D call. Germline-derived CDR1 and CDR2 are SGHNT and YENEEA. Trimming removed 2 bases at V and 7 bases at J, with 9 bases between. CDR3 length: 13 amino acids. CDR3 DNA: TGTGCCAGCAGCTTAATAGACAACAACATTCAGTACTTC. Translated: CASSLIDNNIQYF.

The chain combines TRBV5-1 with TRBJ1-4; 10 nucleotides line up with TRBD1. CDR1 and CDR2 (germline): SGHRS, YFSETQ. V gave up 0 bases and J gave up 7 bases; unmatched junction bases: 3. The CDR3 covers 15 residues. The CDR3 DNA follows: TGCGCCAGCAGCTTGGTAGGGACAGGGGTTGAAAAACTGTTTTTT. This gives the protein CASSLVGTGVEKLFF.

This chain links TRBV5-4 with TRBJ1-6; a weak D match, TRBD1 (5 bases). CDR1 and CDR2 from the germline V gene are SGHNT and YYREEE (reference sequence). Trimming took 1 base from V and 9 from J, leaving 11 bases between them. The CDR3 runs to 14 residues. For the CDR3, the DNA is TGTGCCAGCAGCTTGTGGGGGGAAGGTTCACCCCTCCACTTT. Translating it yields CASSLWGEGSPLHF.

Written as DNA, the CDR3 is TGTGCCAGCAGCCAAGATGGGGGGGGCCTAGAAGCTTTCTTT. Encoded protein: CASSQDGGGLEAFF. This sequence joins TRBV14 and TRBJ1-1; D is possibly TRBD1 (6 bases). Trimming cost V 0 bases and J 8 bases, with 13 bases left between them. The CDR3 runs to 14 residues. Germline CDR1 reads SGHDN; CDR2 reads FVKESK.